These T cell receptor beta chains were read from a single sample in a study of T cell responses to AZD1222 COVID-19 vaccine. Produced via immunoSEQ multiplex PCR; TCRdb's table is partial and in-frame only. Of tens of thousands of clones in the sample, about 85% were seen once. The sequencing used peripheral blood, collected on day 0 of MenACWY control vaccination. These receptors came from an adult in good health. Each CDR3 is given without its conserved first and last residue.

J gene: TRBJ1-5
V gene: TRBV3-1/TRBV3-2
CDR3 protein: ASSSSGLSRQPQH

J gene: TRBJ2-1
V gene: TRBV28
CDR3 protein: ASSVQGARRDEQF

J gene: TRBJ2-3
V gene: TRBV24-1
CDR3 protein: ATSDLREHVSGVADTQY

J gene: TRBJ2-3
V gene: TRBV29-1
CDR3 protein: SVVKGDTTDTQY

J gene: TRBJ1-1
V gene: TRBV4-3
CDR3 protein: ASSQDWGDTEAF

J gene: TRBJ2-2
V gene: TRBV6-5
CDR3 protein: ASRGLPNTGELF

J gene: TRBJ1-3
V gene: TRBV2
CDR3 protein: ASSIRAGNTIY

J gene: TRBJ2-7
V gene: TRBV18
CDR3 protein: ASSPVDRGYEQY

J gene: TRBJ1-1
V gene: TRBV7-8
CDR3 protein: ASSITGANTEAF

J gene: TRBJ2-7
V gene: TRBV13
CDR3 protein: ASSFGLAETAYEQY

J gene: TRBJ2-5
V gene: TRBV6-5
CDR3 protein: ASVWAGQETQY

J gene: TRBJ1-2
V gene: TRBV7-9
CDR3 protein: ASSPAGTGFGYT

J gene: TRBJ1-3
V gene: TRBV28
CDR3 protein: ASSRIPGTGGNTIY

J gene: TRBJ1-2
V gene: TRBV28
CDR3 protein: ASSVPTGDHYGYT

J gene: TRBJ2-3
V gene: TRBV6-4
CDR3 protein: ASSAGLAGGSTDTQY

J gene: TRBJ1-2
V gene: TRBV7-2
CDR3 protein: ASSRDAAGRIGGYT

J gene: TRBJ1-1
V gene: TRBV19
CDR3 protein: ASSNTGGAPEAF

J gene: TRBJ2-1
V gene: TRBV18
CDR3 protein: ASSPMAGVGGEQF

J gene: TRBJ2-7
V gene: TRBV2
CDR3 protein: ASRETPTYEQY

J gene: TRBJ2-7
V gene: TRBV3-1/TRBV3-2
CDR3 protein: ASSQEGRGEQY

J gene: TRBJ1-3
V gene: TRBV5-4
CDR3 protein: ASSPGRQLSGNTIY

J gene: TRBJ2-7
V gene: TRBV5-1
CDR3 protein: ASSFGGDEQY

J gene: TRBJ2-7
V gene: TRBV5-5
CDR3 protein: ASSLVVTGGDEQY

J gene: TRBJ2-7
V gene: TRBV7-9
CDR3 protein: ASSMGSGEQY

J gene: TRBJ2-7
V gene: TRBV11-2
CDR3 protein: ASSLGASDEQY

J gene: TRBJ2-5
V gene: TRBV7-8
CDR3 protein: ASSLERTPEGETQY

J gene: TRBJ2-7
V gene: TRBV6-6
CDR3 protein: ASSYSETSNPYEQY

J gene: TRBJ1-1
V gene: TRBV5-1
CDR3 protein: ASSLPTGANTEAF

J gene: TRBJ2-7
V gene: TRBV4-1
CDR3 protein: ASSRTSRSHEQY

J gene: TRBJ2-1
V gene: TRBV10-3
CDR3 protein: AISDPGLAGNNEQF

J gene: TRBJ2-2
V gene: TRBV9
CDR3 protein: ASSLRSTGSGTGELF

J gene: TRBJ2-2
V gene: TRBV18
CDR3 protein: ASSQTTNTGELF

J gene: TRBJ1-3
V gene: TRBV11-2
CDR3 protein: ASSLDWVISGNTIY

J gene: TRBJ2-7
V gene: TRBV4-3
CDR3 protein: ASSQDGLAASYEQY

J gene: TRBJ1-6
V gene: TRBV5-4
CDR3 protein: ASSLDRGNSPLH

J gene: TRBJ2-5
V gene: TRBV28
CDR3 protein: ASSPLRGVQETQY

J gene: TRBJ1-1
V gene: TRBV18
CDR3 protein: ASSLTGTEAF

J gene: TRBJ2-7
V gene: TRBV30
CDR3 protein: AWSAGGGFYEQY

J gene: TRBJ2-2
V gene: TRBV5-1
CDR3 protein: ASSSTSGMNTGELF

J gene: TRBJ1-1
V gene: TRBV13
CDR3 protein: ASRFGDFTEAF

J gene: TRBJ2-7
V gene: TRBV30
CDR3 protein: AWQTGQAYEQY